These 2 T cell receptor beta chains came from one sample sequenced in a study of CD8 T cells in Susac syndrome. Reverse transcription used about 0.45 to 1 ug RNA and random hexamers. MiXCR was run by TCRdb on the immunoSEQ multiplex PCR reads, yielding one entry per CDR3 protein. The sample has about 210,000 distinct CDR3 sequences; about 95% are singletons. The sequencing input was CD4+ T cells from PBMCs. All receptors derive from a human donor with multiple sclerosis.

The CDR3 bases are TGTGCCAGCTCACCACTCGAGGTGGGTGATGAGCAGTTCTTC. It is translated as CASSPLEVGDEQFF. V is TRBV18 and J is TRBJ2-1; D gene ambiguous. This CDR3 comprises 14 residues. The V end lost 1 base, the J end lost 8 bases, and 12 bases lay between the germline ends. Germline V lookup: CDR1 KGHSH, CDR2 LQKENI. Using reference TRBV18 and TRBJ2-1 for the parts outside the CDR3, the full variable domain is NAGVMQNPRHLVRRRGQEARLRCSPMKGHSHVYWYRQLPEEGLKFMVYLQKENIIDESGMPKERFSAEFPKEGPSILRIQQVVRGDSAAYFCASSPLEVGDEQFFGPGTRLTVL.

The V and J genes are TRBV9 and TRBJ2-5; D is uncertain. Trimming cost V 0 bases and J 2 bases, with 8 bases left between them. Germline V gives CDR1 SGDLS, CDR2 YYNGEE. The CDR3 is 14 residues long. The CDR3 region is CASSVDGTQETQYF. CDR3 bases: TGTGCCAGCAGCGTAGATGGTACTCAAGAGACCCAGTACTTC.